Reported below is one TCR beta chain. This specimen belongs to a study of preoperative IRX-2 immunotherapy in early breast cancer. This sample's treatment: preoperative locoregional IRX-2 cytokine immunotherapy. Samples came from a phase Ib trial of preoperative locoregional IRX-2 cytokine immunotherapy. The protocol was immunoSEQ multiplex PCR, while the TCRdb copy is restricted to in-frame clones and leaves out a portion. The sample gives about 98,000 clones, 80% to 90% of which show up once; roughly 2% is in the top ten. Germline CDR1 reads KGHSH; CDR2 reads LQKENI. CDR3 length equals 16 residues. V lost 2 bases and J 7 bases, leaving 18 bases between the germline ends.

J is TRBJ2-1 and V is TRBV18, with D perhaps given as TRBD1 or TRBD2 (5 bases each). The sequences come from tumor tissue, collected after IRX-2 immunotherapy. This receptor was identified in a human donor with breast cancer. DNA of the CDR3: TGTGCCAGCTCACCAATCGGGGCAGACTTCAGGAATGAGCAGTTCTTC. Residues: CASSPIGADFRNEQFF.